The sequence of this T cell receptor (beta chain) was determined in a study of neoadjuvant nivolumab and ipilimumab in lung cancer. In the study overall: The combination arm added day-1 ipilimumab 1 mg/kg to nivolumab 3 mg/kg on days 1, 15, 29. General observations from the study: TCR receptors were sequenced in few samples. TCR clonality did not significantly correlate with pathologic tumor regression. Higher pretherapy blood TCR richness went with higher resected-tumor richness.

CDR3 length: 13 residues. V was shortened by 8 bases and J by 7 bases, with 15 bases between the two germline ends. Germline assignment: CDR1 LNHDA and CDR2 SQIVND (reference sequence). This clone was detected only a few times. Its matching antigen is unknown. Profiling relied on immunoSEQ multiplex PCR, and the TCRdb table lists in-frame clones only, not all of them. This repertoire shows about 10,000 clones, roughly three quarters found once; its top ten account for around 7.5%. The chain uses TRBV19 and TRBJ1-5; a weak D match, TRBD1 (5 bases). Sequences were derived from tumor tissue, sampled after neoadjuvant nivolumab, alone or with ipilimumab, at or shortly before surgery. This receptor was taken from an adult with non-small cell lung cancer. Some clones in this sample may be carry-over from other donors' samples. As DNA, the CDR3 is TGTGCCAGTGAATGGGGGGGAACACAGCCCCAGCATTTT. Protein product: CASEWGGTQPQHF.